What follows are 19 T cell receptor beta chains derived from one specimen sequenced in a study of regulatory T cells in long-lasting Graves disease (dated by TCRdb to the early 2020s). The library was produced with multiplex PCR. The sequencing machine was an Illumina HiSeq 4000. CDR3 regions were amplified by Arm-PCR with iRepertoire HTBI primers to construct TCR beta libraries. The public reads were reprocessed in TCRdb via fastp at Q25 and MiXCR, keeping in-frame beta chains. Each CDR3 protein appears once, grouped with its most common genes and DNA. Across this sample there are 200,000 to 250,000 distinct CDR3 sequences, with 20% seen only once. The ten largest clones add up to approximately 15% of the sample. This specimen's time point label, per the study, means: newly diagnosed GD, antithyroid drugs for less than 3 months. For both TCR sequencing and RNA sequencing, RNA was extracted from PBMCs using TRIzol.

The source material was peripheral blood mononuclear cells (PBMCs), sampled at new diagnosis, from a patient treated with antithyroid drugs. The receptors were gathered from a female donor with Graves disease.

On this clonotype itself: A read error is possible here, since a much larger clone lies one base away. The DNA of the CDR3 is TGTGCCAGCAGCCCCACTCGGACCAGGACTGAAGCTTTCTTT. Translation: CASSPTRTRTEAFF. The rearrangement links TRBV6-1 to TRBJ1-1; no firm D call. Germline loops: CDR1 MNHNS, CDR2 SASEGT. The CDR3 is 14 amino acids. V was cut by 6 bases and J by 5 bases, with 16 bases left in between.

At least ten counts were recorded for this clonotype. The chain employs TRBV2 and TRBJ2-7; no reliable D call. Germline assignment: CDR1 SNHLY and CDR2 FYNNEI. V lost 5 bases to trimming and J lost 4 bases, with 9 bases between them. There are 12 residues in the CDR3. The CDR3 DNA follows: TGTGCCAGCAGTCGCTTAGAATACGAGCAGTACTTC. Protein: CASSRLEYEQYF.

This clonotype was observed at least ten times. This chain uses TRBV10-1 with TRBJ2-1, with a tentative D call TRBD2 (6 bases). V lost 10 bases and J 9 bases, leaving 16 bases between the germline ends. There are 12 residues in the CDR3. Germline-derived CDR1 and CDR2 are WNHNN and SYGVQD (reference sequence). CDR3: CATSRAGGEQFF. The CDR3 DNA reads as TGCGCCACCAGCAGGGCCGGGGGTGAGCAGTTCTTC.

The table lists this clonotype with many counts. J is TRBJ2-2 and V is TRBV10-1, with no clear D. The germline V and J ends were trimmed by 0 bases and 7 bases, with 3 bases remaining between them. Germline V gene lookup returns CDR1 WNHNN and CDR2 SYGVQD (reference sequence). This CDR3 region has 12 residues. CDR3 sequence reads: CASSESVGELFF. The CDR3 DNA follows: TGCGCCAGCAGTGAGTCGGTCGGGGAGCTGTTTTTT.

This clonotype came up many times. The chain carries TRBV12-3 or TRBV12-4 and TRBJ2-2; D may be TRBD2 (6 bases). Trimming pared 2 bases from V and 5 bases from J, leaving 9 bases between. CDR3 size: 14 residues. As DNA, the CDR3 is TGTGCCAGCAGTTTACAGGGACTTACCGGGGAGCTGTTTTTT. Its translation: CASSLQGLTGELFF.

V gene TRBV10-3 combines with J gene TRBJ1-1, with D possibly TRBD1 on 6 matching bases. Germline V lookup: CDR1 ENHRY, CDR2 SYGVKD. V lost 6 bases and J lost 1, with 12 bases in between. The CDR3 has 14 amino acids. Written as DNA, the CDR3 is TGTGCCATCAGGGACAGAGAGCCGAACACTGAAGCTTTCTTT. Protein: CAIRDREPNTEAFF.

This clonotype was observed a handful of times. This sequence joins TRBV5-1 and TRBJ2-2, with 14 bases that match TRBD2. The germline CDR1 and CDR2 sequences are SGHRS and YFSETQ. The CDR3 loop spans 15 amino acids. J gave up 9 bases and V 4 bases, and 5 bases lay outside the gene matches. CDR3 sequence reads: CASSNGTSGSRELFF. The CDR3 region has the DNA TGCGCCAGCAGCAACGGGACTAGCGGGAGCAGGGAGCTGTTTTTT.

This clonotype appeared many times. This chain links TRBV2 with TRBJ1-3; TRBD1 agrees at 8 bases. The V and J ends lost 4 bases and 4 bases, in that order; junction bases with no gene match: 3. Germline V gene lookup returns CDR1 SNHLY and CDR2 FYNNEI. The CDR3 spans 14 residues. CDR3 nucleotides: TGTGCCAGCAGTGTCCGGACAGGGGGAAACACCATATATTTT. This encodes CASSVRTGGNTIYF.

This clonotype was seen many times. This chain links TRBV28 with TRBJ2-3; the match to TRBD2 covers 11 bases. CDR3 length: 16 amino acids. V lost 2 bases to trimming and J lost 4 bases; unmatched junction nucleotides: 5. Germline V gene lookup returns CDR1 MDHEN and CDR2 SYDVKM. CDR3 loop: CASSLISGRASDTQYF. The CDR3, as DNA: TGTGCCAGCAGTTTAATTAGCGGGAGGGCCTCAGATACGCAGTATTTT.

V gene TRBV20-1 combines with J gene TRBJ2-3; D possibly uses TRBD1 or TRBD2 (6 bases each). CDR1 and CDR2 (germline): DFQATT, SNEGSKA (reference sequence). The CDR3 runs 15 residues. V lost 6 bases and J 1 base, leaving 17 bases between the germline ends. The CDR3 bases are TGCAGTGCCATCACGGGGGCGGCCCGCACAGATACGCAGTATTTT. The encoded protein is CSAITGAARTDTQYF.

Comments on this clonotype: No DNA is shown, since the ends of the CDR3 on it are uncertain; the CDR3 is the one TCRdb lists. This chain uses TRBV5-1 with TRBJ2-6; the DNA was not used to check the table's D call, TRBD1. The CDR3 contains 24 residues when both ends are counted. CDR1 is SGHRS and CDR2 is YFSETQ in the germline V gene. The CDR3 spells CASSIYLCSVRTGVTPSGANVLTF.

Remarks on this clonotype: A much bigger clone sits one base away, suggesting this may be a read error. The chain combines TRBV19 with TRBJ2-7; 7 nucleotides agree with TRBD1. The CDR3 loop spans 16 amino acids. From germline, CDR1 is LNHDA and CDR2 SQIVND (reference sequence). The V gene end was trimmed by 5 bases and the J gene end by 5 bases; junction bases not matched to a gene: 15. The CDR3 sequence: CASSVKGQPYPHEQYF. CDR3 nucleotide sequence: TGTGCCAGTAGTGTGAAGGGACAGCCCTACCCCCACGAGCAGTACTTC. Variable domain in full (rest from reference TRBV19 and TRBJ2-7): DGGITQSPKYLFRKEGQNVTLSCEQNLNHDAMYWYRQDPGQGLRLIYYSQIVNDFQKGDIAEGYSVSREKKESFPLTVTSAQKNPTAFYLCASSVKGQPYPHEQYFGPGTRLTVT.

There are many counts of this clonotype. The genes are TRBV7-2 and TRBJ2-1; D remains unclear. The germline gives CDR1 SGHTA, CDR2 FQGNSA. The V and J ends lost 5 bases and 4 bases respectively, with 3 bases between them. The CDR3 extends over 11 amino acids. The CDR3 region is CASSVYNEQFF. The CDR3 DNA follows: TGTGCCAGCAGCGTTTACAATGAGCAGTTCTTC.

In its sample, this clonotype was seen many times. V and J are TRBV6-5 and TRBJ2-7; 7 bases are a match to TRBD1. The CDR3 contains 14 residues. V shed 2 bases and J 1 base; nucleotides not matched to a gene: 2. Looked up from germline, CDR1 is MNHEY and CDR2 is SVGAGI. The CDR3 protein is CASSYRDSSYEQYF. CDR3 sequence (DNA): TGTGCCAGCAGTTACCGGGACAGTTCCTACGAGCAGTACTTC.

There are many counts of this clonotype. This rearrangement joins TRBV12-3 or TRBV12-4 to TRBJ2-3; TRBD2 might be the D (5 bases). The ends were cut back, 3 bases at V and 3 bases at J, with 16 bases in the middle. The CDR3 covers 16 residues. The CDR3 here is CASSLARVSVTDTQYF. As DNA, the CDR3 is TGTGCCAGCAGTTTGGCGAGGGTTAGCGTTACAGATACGCAGTATTTT.

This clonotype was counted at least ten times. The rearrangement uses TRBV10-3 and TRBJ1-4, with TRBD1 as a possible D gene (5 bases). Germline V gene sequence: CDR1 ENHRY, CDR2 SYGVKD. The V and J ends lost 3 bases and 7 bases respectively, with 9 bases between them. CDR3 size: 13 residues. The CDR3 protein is CAISEAGTEKLFF. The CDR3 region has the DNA TGTGCCATCAGTGAAGCTGGGACTGAAAAACTGTTTTTT.

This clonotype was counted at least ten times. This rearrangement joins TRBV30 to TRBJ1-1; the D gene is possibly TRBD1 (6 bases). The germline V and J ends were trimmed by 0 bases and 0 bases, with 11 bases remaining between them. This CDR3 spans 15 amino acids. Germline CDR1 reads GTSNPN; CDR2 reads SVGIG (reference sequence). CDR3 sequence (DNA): TGTGCCTGGAGTGTACGACAGGCCCTGAACACTGAAGCTTTCTTT. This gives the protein CAWSVRQALNTEAFF.

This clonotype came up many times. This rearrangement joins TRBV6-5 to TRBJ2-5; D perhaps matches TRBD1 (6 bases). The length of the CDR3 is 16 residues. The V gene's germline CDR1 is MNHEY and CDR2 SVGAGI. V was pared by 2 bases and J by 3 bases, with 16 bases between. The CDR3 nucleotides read TGTGCCAGCAGTTACGGTGCCGGAGGACAGAAAGAGACCCAGTACTTC. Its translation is CASSYGAGGQKETQYF.

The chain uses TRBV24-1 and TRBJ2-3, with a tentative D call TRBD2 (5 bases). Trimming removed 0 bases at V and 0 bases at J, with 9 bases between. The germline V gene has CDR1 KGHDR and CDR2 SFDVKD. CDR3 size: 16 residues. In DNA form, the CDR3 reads TGTGCCACCAGTGATTTGTCAGCGGCTAGCACAGATACGCAGTATTTT. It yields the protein CATSDLSAASTDTQYF.